Listed below are T cell receptor beta chains from one sample, sequenced in a study of T cell repertoires in cytomegalovirus infection. TCRdb passed the reads through MiXCR, listing each CDR3 protein once. The data hold more than 40,000 distinct CDR3 sequences, with about a fifth observed a single time. The antigens these receptors bind are not known. Sequenced material: CD8+ T cells from cultured PBMCs, taken from culture after CMV antigen stimulation. These TCRs come from a human donor in good health (CMV status not recorded). Some clones in this sample may be carry-over from other donors' samples. Both conserved end residues are part of each CDR3. Each record gives: V gene, J gene, clone size, D gene, CDR3 protein, CDR3 DNA. A D gene is named only where the DNA matches it firmly. The size of a clone is reported for some rows only, either as once, few or many, or as a class for expanded clones.

TRBV7-2	TRBJ2-7	NA	TRBD2	CASTPAAGGQYEQYF	TGTGCCAGCACCCCCGCGGCGGGAGGGCAATACGAGCAGTACTTC
TRBV6-2/TRBV6-3	TRBJ2-7	few	TRBD2	CASSRLAGRSYEQYF	TGTGCCAGCAGCCGACTAGCGGGTCGCTCCTACGAGCAGTACTTC
TRBV7-8	TRBJ2-4	NA	TRBD2	CASSLADSGVRNSQYF	TGTGCCAGCAGCTTAGCGGATAGCGGGGTCCGGAACAGTCAGTACTTC
TRBV12-3/TRBV12-4	TRBJ2-5	few	NA	CASSPRGETQYF	TGTGCCAGCAGCCCCCGTGGAGAGACCCAGTACTTC
TRBV7-9	TRBJ2-7	NA	NA	CASSFVQGEQYF	TGTGCCAGCAGCTTCGTACAAGGCGAGCAGTACTTC
TRBV5-6	TRBJ1-5	NA	TRBD1	CASSLSGAGGQPQHF	TGTGCCAGCAGCTTGAGCGGGGCAGGGGGCCAGCCCCAGCATTTT
TRBV6-8	TRBJ2-5	NA	NA	CASSYRLWAQETQYF	TGTGCCAGCAGTTACCGTCTGTGGGCCCAAGAGACCCAGTACTTC
TRBV4-1	TRBJ2-1	NA	TRBD1	CASSQSNRGGEQFF	TGCGCCAGCAGCCAAAGTAACAGGGGCGGTGAGCAGTTCTTC
TRBV7-8	TRBJ2-3	few	NA	CASSLAPGGGADTQYF	TGTGCCAGCAGCTTAGCGCCAGGGGGGGGGGCAGATACGCAGTATTTT
TRBV6-2/TRBV6-3	TRBJ2-1	NA	NA	CASTATLSSSYNEQFF	TGTGCCAGCACTGCAACGCTCAGTAGCTCCTACAATGAGCAGTTCTTC
TRBV6-5	TRBJ1-1	NA	NA	CASSYSAGNEAFF	TGTGCCAGCAGTTACTCGGCGGGGAATGAAGCTTTCTTT
TRBV9	TRBJ2-1	NA	NA	CASNNPLVPYNEQFF	TGTGCCAGCAATAATCCACTAGTGCCCTACAATGAGCAGTTCTTC
TRBV7-6	TRBJ2-5	few	TRBD2	CASRSLASGRETQYF	TGTGCCAGCAGGAGCTTGGCTAGCGGGAGGGAGACCCAGTACTTC
TRBV12-3/TRBV12-4	TRBJ2-4	few	NA	CASAGGAAIQYF	TGTGCCAGCGCCGGGGGAGCCGCAATTCAGTACTTC
TRBV12-3/TRBV12-4	TRBJ1-4	NA	NA	CASSFHLSEKLFF	TGTGCCAGCAGTTTCCATCTCAGTGAAAAACTGTTTTTT
TRBV6-2/TRBV6-3	TRBJ2-5	NA	TRBD1	CASTADRAQETQYF	TGTGCCAGCACCGCGGACAGGGCACAAGAGACCCAGTACTTC
TRBV6-1	TRBJ2-7	NA	TRBD1	CAIWGQGSHEQYF	TGTGCCATCTGGGGACAGGGATCCCACGAGCAGTACTTC
TRBV6-5	TRBJ1-1	few	NA	CASSYRSLGTEAFF	TGTGCCAGCAGTTACAGGTCTTTGGGGACTGAAGCTTTCTTT
TRBV4-2	TRBJ2-3	few	TRBD1	CASSQELGQGSDTQYF	TGTGCCAGCAGCCAAGAACTAGGACAGGGATCAGATACGCAGTATTTT
TRBV11-2	TRBJ2-3	NA	NA	CASSFVGSTDTQYF	TGTGCCAGCAGCTTCGTCGGCAGCACAGATACGCAGTATTTT
TRBV4-1	TRBJ1-2	NA	NA	CASSQDNTRDFYGYTF	TGCGCCAGCAGCCAAGATAATACGAGGGACTTCTATGGCTACACCTTC
TRBV11-2	TRBJ2-3	NA	TRBD1	CASPQFPGQPQYF	TGTGCCAGCCCTCAATTTCCGGGACAGCCGCAGTATTTT
TRBV7-2	TRBJ2-7	NA	NA	CASSFSILDYEQYF	TGTGCCAGCAGCTTCTCGATACTGGACTACGAGCAGTACTTC
TRBV15	TRBJ2-1	NA	NA	CATSTEADGYNEQFF	TGTGCCACCAGCACGGAGGCCGACGGGTACAATGAGCAGTTCTTC
TRBV7-9	TRBJ2-2	few	NA	CASSIQRTTNTGELFF	TGTGCCAGCAGCATCCAAAGAACTACCAACACCGGGGAGCTGTTTTTT
TRBV7-3	TRBJ1-4	few	TRBD1	CASSPGQRNEKLFF	TGTGCCAGCAGCCCGGGACAGAGAAATGAAAAACTGTTTTTT
TRBV7-2	TRBJ2-3	NA	NA	CASSLALESATDTQYF	TGTGCCAGCAGCTTAGCTTTAGAATCCGCCACAGATACGCAGTATTTT
TRBV12-3/TRBV12-4	TRBJ1-2	NA	NA	CASSLGGNYGYTF	TGTGCCAGCAGCCTCGGGGGCAACTATGGCTACACCTTC
TRBV29-1	TRBJ1-1	few	TRBD1	CSVEDHGGGAGNTEAFF	TGCAGCGTTGAAGATCATGGAGGGGGCGCCGGGAACACTGAAGCTTTCTTT
TRBV6-5	TRBJ2-3	many	NA	CASSRTSRQTSTDTQYF	TGTGCCAGCAGCCGAACCTCCCGACAGACTAGCACAGATACGCAGTATTTT
TRBV19	TRBJ2-7	NA	NA	CASSPGNSYEQYF	TGTGCCAGTAGTCCCGGGAACTCCTACGAGCAGTACTTC
TRBV7-8	TRBJ2-1	few	NA	CASSHKPIGLSINEQFF	TGTGCCAGCAGCCACAAACCGATTGGACTATCGATCAATGAGCAGTTCTTC
TRBV7-9	TRBJ2-7	once	NA	CASSLKGSYEQYF	TGTGCCAGCAGCTTGAAAGGGAGCTACGAGCAGTACTTC
TRBV15	TRBJ2-5	NA	NA	CATSRDGGFQETQYF	TGTGCCACCAGCAGAGATGGCGGCTTCCAAGAGACCCAGTACTTC
TRBV7-2	TRBJ1-1	few	NA	CASSLGTVDAFF	TGTGCCAGCAGCTTAGGGACGGTGGACGCTTTCTTT